The clone carrying this T cell receptor beta chain was detected only a few times. This entry is derived from a study of blood T cells in healthy people across ages. The germline gives CDR1 MNHNY, CDR2 SVGAGI (reference sequence). The CDR3 spans 17 residues. V was clipped by 3 bases and J by 4 bases, with 19 bases between them. Through a sample-barcoded 5' primer and a J-beta primer mix, a second PCR was run for roughly 6 to 11 cycles. TCRdb called the 5' RACE reads again in MiXCR, with one record for every CDR3 protein. The sample has some 800,000 distinct CDR3 sequences, 25% seen once. A further study also used this sample, focusing on T cells of mothers and their children.

The sequence was collected from a boy between 10 and 17 years old in good health. V and J are TRBV6-6 and TRBJ1-3; D might be TRBD1 (5 bases). Material for sequencing was blood. This CDR3 is CASSYTQQGVGGNTIYF. CDR3 nucleotide sequence: TGTGCCAGCAGTTATACCCAACAAGGGGTAGGAGGAAACACCATATATTTT.